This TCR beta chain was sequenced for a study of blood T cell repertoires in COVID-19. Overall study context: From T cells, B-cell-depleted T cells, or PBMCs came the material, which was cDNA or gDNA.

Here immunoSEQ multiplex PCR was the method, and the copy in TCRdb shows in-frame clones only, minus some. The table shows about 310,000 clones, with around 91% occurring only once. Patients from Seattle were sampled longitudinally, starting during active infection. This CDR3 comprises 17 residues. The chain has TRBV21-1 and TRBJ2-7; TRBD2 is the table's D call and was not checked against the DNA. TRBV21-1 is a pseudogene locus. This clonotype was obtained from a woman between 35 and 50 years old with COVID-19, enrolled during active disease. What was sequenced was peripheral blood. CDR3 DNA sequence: TGTGCCAGCAGCAAAGCGAGGGGAGGCTGGAGCTCCTACGAGCAGTACTTC. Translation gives CASSKARGGWSSYEQYF.